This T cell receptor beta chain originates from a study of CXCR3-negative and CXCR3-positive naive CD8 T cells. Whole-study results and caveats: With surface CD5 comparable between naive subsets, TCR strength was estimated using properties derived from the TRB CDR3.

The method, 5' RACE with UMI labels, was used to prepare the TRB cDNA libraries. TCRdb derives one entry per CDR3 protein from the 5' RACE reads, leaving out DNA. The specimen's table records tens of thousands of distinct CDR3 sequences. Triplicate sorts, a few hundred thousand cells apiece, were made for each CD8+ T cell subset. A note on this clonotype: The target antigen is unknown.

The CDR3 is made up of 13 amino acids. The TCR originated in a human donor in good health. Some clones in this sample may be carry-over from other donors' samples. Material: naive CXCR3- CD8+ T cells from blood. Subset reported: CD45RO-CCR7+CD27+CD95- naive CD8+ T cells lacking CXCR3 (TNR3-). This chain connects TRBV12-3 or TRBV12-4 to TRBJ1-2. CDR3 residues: CASSLRGTYGYTF.